The T cell receptor (beta chain) described here comes from a study of Tregs in tolerant kidney transplant recipients. The study, taken as a whole, reports: Biological reproducibility was not directly addressed, but technical replication error appeared minimal. Few patients were studied, so findings need validation in larger groups. Donor-specific Treg expansion exceeded global Treg expansion in tolerant patients, suggesting antigen drive.

For this clone: Antigen unknown.

Unstimulated Tregs (CD4+CD25+CD127-) and CD4+CD25- non-Tregs were sorted from PBMCs. Here immunoSEQ multiplex PCR was the method, and the copy in TCRdb shows in-frame clones only, minus some. Of about 94,000 clones listed, 93% are singletons. V shed 2 bases, J shed 6 bases, and the junction held 9 bases outside the gene matches. The CDR3 extends over 15 amino acids. CDR1 and CDR2 from the germline V gene are SGHTA and FQGNSA. The chain combines TRBV7-2 with TRBJ2-5, with 7 positions matching TRBD2. This clonotype was sampled from a human donor who received a combined kidney and bone marrow transplant. Specimen: CD4+ T cells from blood, collected before the transplant. The CDR3 here is CASSLLYGGSQTQYF. CDR3 bases: TGTGCCAGCAGCTTACTCTACGGCGGGAGCCAGACCCAGTACTTC.